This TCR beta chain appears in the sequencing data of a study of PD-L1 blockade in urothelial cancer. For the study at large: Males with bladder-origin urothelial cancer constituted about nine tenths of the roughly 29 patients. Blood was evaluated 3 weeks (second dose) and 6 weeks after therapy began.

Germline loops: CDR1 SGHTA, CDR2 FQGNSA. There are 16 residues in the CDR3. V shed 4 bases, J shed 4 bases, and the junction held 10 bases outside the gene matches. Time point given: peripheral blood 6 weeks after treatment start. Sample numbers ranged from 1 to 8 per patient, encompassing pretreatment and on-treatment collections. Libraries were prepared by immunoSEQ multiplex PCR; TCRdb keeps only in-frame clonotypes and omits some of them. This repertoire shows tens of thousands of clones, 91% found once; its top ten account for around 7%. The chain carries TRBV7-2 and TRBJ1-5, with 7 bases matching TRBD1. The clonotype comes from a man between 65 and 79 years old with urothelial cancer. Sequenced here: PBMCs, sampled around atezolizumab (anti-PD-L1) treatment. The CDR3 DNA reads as TGTGCCAGCAGCTCATACGGGACAGCAAATAATCAGCCCCAGCATTTT. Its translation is CASSSYGTANNQPQHF.